This T cell receptor beta chain was identified in a study of T cell repertoires in cytomegalovirus infection. Study in general: Public TCR beta signature analysis indicated the presence of both CMV infection and matching HLA type.

This clonotype was found a few times. Its specificity is not known. TCRdb re-called the reads through MiXCR, storing one row per CDR3 protein. The sample holds about 300,000 distinct CDR3 sequences, around 10% seen once. Findings and caveats of the study: Dominant in the ex vivo response were TCR beta clonotypes restricted by HLA-C and specific for CMV.

From germline, CDR1 is LGHDT and CDR2 YNNKEL (reference sequence). The CDR3 is 18 amino acids. The J segment lost 2 bases and the V segment lost 0 bases, leaving 9 bases of the junction unmatched. This clonotype originated in a human donor in good health (CMV status not recorded). Some clones in this sample may be carry-over from other donors' samples. Source material: PBMCs. The V call is TRBV3-1, the J call TRBJ2-1, with 8 bases fitting TRBD2. CDR3 sequence: CASSQDIAGGGAYNEQFF. In DNA, the CDR3 is TGTGCCAGCAGCCAAGATATAGCCGGGGGGGGGGCCTACAATGAGCAGTTCTTC.